Following are 23 T cell receptor beta chains from one sample sequenced in a study of shared clonotypes between healthy human individuals. The repertoire was sequenced with immunoSEQ multiplex PCR; TCRdb's copy has only in-frame clones and lacks some. The sample records 1.6 million or so clones, roughly 95% being singletons. Sequencing used naive CD4+ T cells sorted from blood. The subset here: CD45RA+ positively selected. These receptors all stem from a man aged 30 to 45 in good health.

The V and J genes are TRBV7-9 and TRBJ2-4, with 10 positions matching TRBD1. Trimming at V came to 4 bases and at J to 6 bases, leaving 9 bases not matched to a gene. The germline V gene has CDR1 SEHNR and CDR2 FQNEAQ (reference sequence). This CDR3 region has 16 residues. CDR3 DNA sequence: TGTGCCAGCAGCTCGCTCGGGACAGGGGAGGGAAACATTCAGTACTTC. It specifies CASSSLGTGEGNIQYF.

The CDR3 coding sequence is TGTGCCAGCAGTTACCAGAGCAAGCAGTACTTC. Amino acid sequence: CASSYQSKQYF. The rearrangement uses TRBV6-5 and TRBJ2-7, with unresolved D. Germline CDR1 is MNHEY and CDR2 is SVGAGI. This CDR3 is 11 amino acids long. Trimming removed 2 bases at V and 8 bases at J, with 7 bases between.

The rearrangement joins TRBV27 to TRBJ2-3; D is unresolved. Between the trimmed V and J ends, which lost 7 bases and 8 bases, there was a span of 13 bases. Germline CDR1 reads MNHEY; CDR2 reads SMNVEV (reference sequence). The CDR3 loop spans 12 amino acids. As DNA, the CDR3 is TGTGCCAGCACAAATGGCGGCGGTACGCAGTATTTT. It yields the protein CASTNGGGTQYF.

In regard to this clone: Germline and junction disagree at one end, which may indicate a read error. This chain connects TRBV7-7 to TRBJ2-7, with D possibly being TRBD1 (6 bases). Germline V CDR1 and CDR2: SSHAT, FNYEAQ (reference sequence). The CDR3 is 20 amino acids. CDR3 in amino acids: CASSLAYRIGDIPKLYEQYF. The CDR3 coding sequence is TGTGCTAGCAGCTTAGCATATAGAATTGGGGACATCCCCAAACTCTACGAGCAGTACTTC. Using reference TRBV7-7 and TRBJ2-7 for the parts outside the CDR3, the full variable domain is GAGVSQSPRYKVTKRGQDVTLRCDPISSHATLYWYQQALGQGPEFLTYFNYEAQPDKSGLPSDRFSAERPEGSISTLTIQRTEQRDSAMYRCASSLAYRIGDIPKLYEQYFGPGTRLTVT.

The rearrangement joins TRBV11-2 to TRBJ1-4; 12 nucleotides line up with TRBD1. The trim removed 8 bases at V and 8 bases at J, leaving 0 bases unmatched. From germline, CDR1 is SGHAT and CDR2 FQNNGV. The CDR3 spans 12 residues. The CDR3 nucleotides read TGTGCCAGCGGGACAGGGGGCGAAAAACTGTTTTTT. It yields the protein CASGTGGEKLFF.

This sequence joins TRBV5-1 and TRBJ2-3; D unclear. Germline CDR1 is SGHRS and CDR2 is YFSETQ. The CDR3 extends over 14 amino acids. The V end was cut by 0 bases, the J end by 5 bases, with 10 bases between. The CDR3 spells CASSLVGNGDTQYF. As DNA, the CDR3 is TGCGCCAGCAGCTTGGTAGGGAATGGAGATACGCAGTATTTT.

Concerning this clone: Distinct nucleotide sequences in the sample also encode this CDR3. The chain recombines TRBV18 with TRBJ2-7, with TRBD1 matching 8 bases. Germline V lookup: CDR1 KGHSH, CDR2 LQKENI. This CDR3 comprises 14 residues. V dropped 3 bases and J dropped 3; count of bases not matched to a gene: 4. For the CDR3, the DNA is TGTGCCAGCTCACCGGGACAGGCCAACTACGAGCAGTACTTC. It translates to CASSPGQANYEQYF. Together with reference TRBV18 and TRBJ2-7, the CDR3 gives the full variable domain: NAGVMQNPRHLVRRRGQEARLRCSPMKGHSHVYWYRQLPEEGLKFMVYLQKENIIDESGMPKERFSAEFPKEGPSILRIQQVVRGDSAAYFCASSPGQANYEQYFGPGTRLTVT.

This sequence joins TRBV2 and TRBJ2-7; tentative D call: TRBD1 (6 bases). The germline V gene has CDR1 SNHLY and CDR2 FYNNEI. Trimming left V 3 bases short and J 4 bases short, with 13 bases between. CDR3 size: 14 residues. The CDR3: CASSEGRGRYEQYF. CDR3 sequence (DNA): TGTGCCAGCAGTGAGGGCAGGGGTCGTTACGAGCAGTACTTC.

The V call is TRBV2, the J call TRBJ2-7; 10 bases line up with TRBD1. This CDR3 comprises 15 residues. J gave up 5 bases and V 6 bases, and 10 bases lay outside the gene matches. Germline lookup yields CDR1 SNHLY and CDR2 FYNNEI. The CDR3 protein is CASRGEPGQGNEQYF. CDR3 DNA: TGTGCCAGCAGGGGAGAACCGGGACAGGGGAACGAGCAGTACTTC.

The chain combines TRBV7-9 with TRBJ2-2; D remains unclear. V was shortened by 4 bases and J by 3 bases, with 6 bases between the two germline ends. The CDR3 length is 13 residues. Looked up from germline, CDR1 is SEHNR and CDR2 is FQNEAQ (reference sequence). The CDR3 region has the DNA TGTGCCAGCAGCTATTGGGACACCGGGGAGCTGTTTTTT. Encoded protein: CASSYWDTGELFF.

V gene TRBV5-1 combines with J gene TRBJ2-1; D possibly uses TRBD1 or TRBD2 (5 bases each). Trimming pared 8 bases from V and 2 bases from J, leaving 17 bases between. The CDR3 covers 15 residues. From germline, CDR1 is SGHRS and CDR2 YFSETQ. CDR3 residues: CASTKGRQTYNEQFF. Written as DNA, the CDR3 is TGCGCCAGTACGAAGGGACGGCAAACCTACAATGAGCAGTTCTTC.

The chain couples TRBV19 to TRBJ1-4; tentative D call: TRBD1 (5 bases). The V end lost 5 bases, the J end lost 5 bases, and 18 bases lay between the germline ends. Germline lookup yields CDR1 LNHDA and CDR2 SQIVND (reference sequence). This CDR3 is 16 amino acids long. CDR3 sequence reads: CASSWGTGTLNEKLFF. CDR3 DNA sequence: TGTGCCAGTAGTTGGGGTACCGGGACCCTCAATGAAAAACTGTTTTTT.

V gene TRBV19 combines with J gene TRBJ1-2, with 8 bases matching TRBD1. After removal of 5 bases from V and 8 bases from J, the junction contained 13 bases not matched to a gene. The germline CDR1 and CDR2 sequences are LNHDA and SQIVND (reference sequence). The CDR3 consists of 15 residues. This CDR3 reads CASSPVQGASKGYTF. The DNA of the CDR3 is TGTGCCAGTAGTCCGGTCCAGGGGGCGAGTAAGGGCTACACCTTC.

The V and J genes are TRBV27 and TRBJ2-5; 13 bases agree with TRBD2. Looked up from germline, CDR1 is MNHEY and CDR2 is SMNVEV (reference sequence). This CDR3 comprises 18 residues. V lost 4 bases and J lost 2; bases outside the gene matches: 10. This CDR3 is CASSWRVTSGRVQETQYF. The CDR3 nucleotides are TGTGCCAGCAGTTGGCGAGTAACTAGCGGGAGGGTACAAGAGACCCAGTACTTC.

This clone occurred once. The chain couples TRBV6-1 to TRBJ2-7; TRBD2 aligns across 9 bases. This CDR3 contains 15 residues. The germline V gene has CDR1 MNHNS and CDR2 SASEGT. Trimming cost V 6 bases and J 3 bases; bases outside gene matches: 9. CDR3 residues: CASRPRGGEFYEQYF. The CDR3 coding sequence is TGTGCCAGCAGGCCTCGCGGGGGGGAGTTCTACGAGCAGTACTTC.

The chain uses TRBV7-9 and TRBJ1-1, with no clear D. Germline V gives CDR1 SEHNR, CDR2 FQNEAQ (reference sequence). Trimming stripped 7 bases from V and 7 bases from J, with 10 bases between. CDR3 length: 11 residues. For the CDR3, the DNA is TGTGCCAGCAACTCCTTTGGTGAAGCTTTCTTT. Translating it yields CASNSFGEAFF. Full variable domain (missing parts from reference TRBV7-9 and TRBJ1-1): DTGVSQNPRHKITKRGQNVTFRCDPISEHNRLYWYRQTLGQGPEFLTYFQNEAQLEKSRLLSDRFSAERPKGSFSTLEIQRTEQGDSAMYLCASNSFGEAFFGQGTRLTVV.

The chain's CDR3 is CASSLAEIMNTEAFF. The CDR3 coding sequence is TGTGCCAGCAGCTTAGCAGAGATAATGAACACTGAAGCTTTCTTT. The chain uses TRBV7-9 and TRBJ1-1; D is uncertain. The CDR3 consists of 15 residues. CDR1 and CDR2 from the germline V gene are SEHNR and FQNEAQ (reference sequence). V was shortened by 0 bases and J by 0 bases, with 8 bases between the two germline ends.

The rearrangement joins TRBV9 to TRBJ2-2; maybe TRBD2 (5 bases). The CDR3 is 14 residues long. CDR1 is SGDLS, CDR2 YYNGEE, per germline. V was trimmed by 5 bases and J by 3 bases, leaving 11 bases between them. CDR3 sequence (DNA): TGTGCCAGCAGTAAGAGGGCCGACACCGGGGAGCTGTTTTTT. Translated: CASSKRADTGELFF.

The chain has TRBV9 and TRBJ2-3; TRBD2 aligns across 12 bases. This CDR3 region has 16 residues. The V gene end was trimmed by 4 bases and the J gene end by 4 bases; junction bases not matched to a gene: 7. Germline assignment: CDR1 SGDLS and CDR2 YYNGEE. As DNA, the CDR3 is TGTGCCAGCAGCACTCTAGCGGGAGGGTTCCCAGATACGCAGTATTTT. Translation gives CASSTLAGGFPDTQYF. Combining the CDR3 with reference TRBV9 and TRBJ2-3 gives the whole variable domain DSGVTQTPKHLITATGQRVTLRCSPRSGDLSVYWYQQSLDQGLQFLIQYYNGEERAKGNILERFSAQQFPDLHSELNLSSLELGDSALYFCASSTLAGGFPDTQYFGPGTRLTVL.

The chain has TRBV11-3 and TRBJ1-5; perhaps TRBD1 as D (5 bases). Looked up from germline, CDR1 is SGHNT and CDR2 is YENEEA. The CDR3 extends over 15 amino acids. Trimming took 10 bases from V and 4 from J, leaving 20 bases between them. DNA of the CDR3: TGTGCCATGGAGGTTTGGGGGGAAGAAAATCAGCCCCAGCATTTT. Amino acid sequence: CAMEVWGEENQPQHF. Variable domain in full (rest from reference TRBV11-3 and TRBJ1-5): EAGVVQSPRYKIIEKKQPVAFWCNPISGHNTLYWYLQNLGQGPELLIRYENEEAVDDSQLPKDRFSAERLKGVDSTLKIQPAELGDSAVYLCAMEVWGEENQPQHFGDGTRLSIL.

The chain has TRBV5-5 and TRBJ1-3; D remains unclear. CDR1 is SGHKS and CDR2 is YYEKEE in the germline V gene (reference sequence). The V end was cut by 4 bases, the J end by 0 bases, with 11 bases between. This CDR3 region has 15 residues. CDR3 in DNA: TGTGCCAGCAGCCCACGGACTAGCTCTGGAAACACCATATATTTT. This codes for CASSPRTSSGNTIYF.

This clone appeared many times. The chain uses TRBV6-4 and TRBJ2-3; 9 positions agree with TRBD1. With 0 bases clipped from V and 4 bases from J, the junction kept 2 bases outside the gene matches. The CDR3 extends over 15 amino acids. Germline V gene lookup returns CDR1 MRHNA and CDR2 SNTAGT. In DNA form, the CDR3 reads TGTGCCAGCAGTGACTCAACAGGGGGCCCAGATACGCAGTATTTT. This codes for CASSDSTGGPDTQYF.

V is TRBV6-1 and J is TRBJ1-1, with unresolved D. Per germline, CDR1 MNHNS and CDR2 SASEGT. This CDR3 is built from 14 residues. Between the trimmed V and J ends, which lost 6 bases and 4 bases, there was a span of 15 bases. The CDR3 loop reads CASSEEWIGTEAFF. The DNA of the CDR3 is TGTGCCAGCAGCGAGGAATGGATCGGCACTGAAGCTTTCTTT.